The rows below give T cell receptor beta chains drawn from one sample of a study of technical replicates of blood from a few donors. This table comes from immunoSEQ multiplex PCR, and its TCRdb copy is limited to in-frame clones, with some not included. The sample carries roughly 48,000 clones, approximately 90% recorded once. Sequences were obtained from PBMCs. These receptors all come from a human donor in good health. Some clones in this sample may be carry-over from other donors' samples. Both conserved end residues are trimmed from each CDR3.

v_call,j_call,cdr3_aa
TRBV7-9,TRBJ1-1,ASSLWDGGTEAF
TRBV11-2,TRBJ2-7,ASSLGHEQY
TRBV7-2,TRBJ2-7,ASSLPRTGVHEQY
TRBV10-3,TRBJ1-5,AISDVGAPQPQH
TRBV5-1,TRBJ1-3,ASSVGDGNTIY
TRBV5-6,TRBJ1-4,ASSLLSVEKLF
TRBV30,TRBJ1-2,AWRRQGGGYT
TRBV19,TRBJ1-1,ASSPRQNTEAF
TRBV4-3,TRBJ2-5,ASSPDSRFGETQY
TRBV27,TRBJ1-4,ASSLTGFVHEKLF
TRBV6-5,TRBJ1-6,ASNQRGDSPLH
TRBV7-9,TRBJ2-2,ASSYSGGNTGELF
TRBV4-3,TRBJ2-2,ASSQEGPGELF
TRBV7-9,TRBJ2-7,ASSSSSGRAYEQY
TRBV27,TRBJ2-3,ASSQPGTPRSWDTQY
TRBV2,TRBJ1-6,ASSVWTGNSPLH
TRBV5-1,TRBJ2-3,ASSAGWDLSSTDTQY